A selection of T cell receptor beta chains follows, all from one sample in a study of PD-L1 blockade in urothelial cancer. Assay: immunoSEQ multiplex PCR; the TCRdb copy retains only in-frame clones and omits some. The sample consists of around 60,000 clones, roughly 79% of them appearing once. The input for sequencing was PBMCs, taken around atezolizumab (anti-PD-L1) treatment. These receptors originate from a man between 70 and 80 years old with urothelial cancer. The conserved cysteine and the conserved F or W are not part of the CDR3 here.

v_gene | CDR3aa
TRBV2 | ASRVTWANEKLF
TRBV28 | ASSRGTGNTYEQY
TRBV18 | ASSPIPGTGETQY
TRBV27 | ASSFGGQGFQPQH
TRBV7-9 | ASSSGLAGDVSGANVLT
TRBV28 | ASSPRTSGKDNEQF
TRBV27 | ASSFGLYNEQF
TRBV15 | ATSRVFAGGPGTQY
TRBV11-2 | ASSLSSLAGLYEQY
TRBV19 | ASSIPGNIQY
TRBV30 | AWKAGVNTGELF
TRBV12-5 | ASGSPGGRETQY
TRBV5-1 | ASSPLQGAEEQY
TRBV19 | ASQPTGGSRPQH
TRBV18 | ASSPMLSTYEQY
TRBV13 | ASSTNREPYNEQF
TRBV30 | AWTSSDTQY
TRBV5-6 | ASSLSGRVYGYT
TRBV7-9 | ASSPTSGNYNEQF
TRBV6-5 | ASSRAATETEQY
TRBV7-9 | ASSPGLGNTGELF
TRBV5-1 | ASSQTSGRGYEQF
TRBV20-1 | SAQRDYEQY
TRBV2 | ASRDRDPGGNEQY
TRBV6-4 | ASSEQGVGTEAF
TRBV18 | ASSPTQIINEQF
TRBV28 | ASSPLWGGREGQGGDSNQPQH
TRBV6-1 | ASSVGQTGLAF
TRBV6-1 | ASSRGGTGELF
TRBV6-5 | ACFTGDTEAF
TRBV6-1 | ASSEAKIVTYNEQF
TRBV6-5 | ASSGQGAREQY
TRBV4-2 | ASSHLVSVGQGYTGELF
TRBV5-1 | ASSLGLAGEETQY
TRBV5-1 | ASSVGVGQASTDTQY
TRBV9 | ASSSYTTDTQY
TRBV14 | ASSRGAGGTYEQY
TRBV19 | ASSIARLNQPQH
TRBV19 | ASSPNRRGVDEQF
TRBV14 | ASSQILAGDYSNQPQH